The T cell receptor beta chain described here comes from a study of T cells in Graves' hyperthyroidism and ophthalmopathy (dated by TCRdb to between 2019 and 2020). In terms of the full investigation: Peripheral blood was collected at initial diagnosis, before any treatment. After blood sampling, hyperthyroidism patients were treated with methimazole at a starting dose of 30 mg daily, and ophthalmopathy patients were treated with high-dose intravenous methylprednisolone. TCR Vbeta CDR3 sequencing of roughly 140 peripheral blood samples (about 45 ophthalmopathy, some 75 hyperthyroidism and around 17 progressor patients) is reported in the paper. The study also compared thyroid tissue and blood T-cell repertoires from roughly six Graves' hyperthyroidism patients. The approximately 100 discovery patients were divided at random into training and test sets in a 7:3 ratio. Prospective prediction of ophthalmopathy was tested in an independent validation cohort consisting of about 20 hyperthyroidism patients and more than 15 patients who later progressed to ophthalmopathy. To identify distinguishing TCR V-J signatures, a discovery cohort of some 99 patients was used, comprising fewer than 45 with Graves' ophthalmopathy and some 57 with stable Graves' hyperthyroidism.

The CDR3 sequence holds 14 residues, the cysteine and phenylalanine included. Solely the CDR3 DNA is kept, with 42 bases framed from the first base. V lost 7 bases and J lost 1 base; the stretch between them is 13 bases long. From the germline V gene (reference sequence), CDR1 is SEHNR and CDR2 is FQNEAQ. Amplification of TCR beta CDR3 regions was carried out from RNA transcripts. The first round of RT-PCR for the TCR CDR3 was performed with the HTBI primer set and the Qiagen OneStep RT-PCR kit. Libraries were constructed in a second round of multiplex PCR, after which size selection and purification were performed. Sequencing of the libraries was done on an Illumina HiSeq2000 using paired-end 100 bp reads. For the original study's pipeline: SOAPnuke was used to process the raw data, throwing out any read that contained adapters or uncalled bases, had a mean Phred below 15, or lacked an exact constant-primer or identifier match. COPE v1.2.5 was used to merge the high-quality paired reads, and each unique nucleotide sequence was defined as a clonotype. MiTCR v1.1 was used to align the clonotypes against IMGT TRBV, TRBD and TRBJ reference segments. Analysis was restricted to V-J combinations with a frequency above 0.0001, which covered 98% to 99.2% of repertoires. The TCS score was defined as the ratio of F50 (clonal expansion) to E x V (chaos), calculated using BLOSUM62-based TCRdist between CDR3 peptides within each V-J. Welch's t-statistics and random forest reduced 514 V-J features to 13, which were used in a naive Bayes classifier (R e1071). The Morisita-Horn index was used to measure how similar the thyroid and blood repertoires were. The raw public reads went through TCRdb reprocessing: fastp at Q25, MiXCR clone calling, in-frame beta chains kept. Identical CDR3 protein sequences are pooled into one entry, listed with their most common genes and DNA. The V and J calls and clone size come from TCRdb's table, not from the authors' own analysis. The sample has about 840,000 distinct CDR3 sequences on record, over 35% of them singletons. The top ten hold 7.5% to 9.5% of the sample.

Stable Graves' hyperthyroidism was defined as no progression to ophthalmopathy during 18 months of follow-up. Hyperthyroidism patients were aged 18 to 65 years and newly diagnosed, with disease duration of less than 2 months. Exclusion was applied to patients with uncontrolled infections, other autoimmune diseases, pregnancy or lactation. Diagnoses relied on clinical symptoms, serum thyroxine and TRAb, thyroid ultrasound and orbital computed tomography. PBMCs were isolated from 10 ml of fresh peripheral blood by Ficoll-Paque density gradient centrifugation. Total RNA was extracted with Trizol reagent, and quality was checked on an Agilent 2100 Bioanalyzer. Study-wide findings and limitations: In cross-validation, a model built on a 13 V-J signature told ophthalmopathy apart from stable hyperthyroidism with approximately 90% sensitivity and around 81% specificity, and in testing the same model reached 80%/75%. Blood samples also contained most of the expanded thyroid clonotypes (frequency above 0.001), which suggests that blood repertoires may reflect thyroid immune responses. In validation, progression to ophthalmopathy was predicted by the model with 70.59% sensitivity and 72.22% specificity, a median of roughly 6.4 months before onset. Sample size was not statistically predetermined, and blinding of investigators to group allocation was not performed.

This clonotype was seen more than once but under ten times. Its cognate antigen has yet to be identified. No base quality information exists; no much larger clone differs at one position. The receptor chain draws on TRBV7-9 and TRBJ1-1; TRBD1 is a weak D gene call, 5 bases matching. The specimen was blood. The sequence derives from a man between 18 and 35 years old with Graves' hyperthyroidism. The CDR3 corresponds to CASTPHGGNTEAFF. DNA sequence: TGTGCCAGCACCCCTCACGGGGGGAACACTGAAGCTTTCTTT.